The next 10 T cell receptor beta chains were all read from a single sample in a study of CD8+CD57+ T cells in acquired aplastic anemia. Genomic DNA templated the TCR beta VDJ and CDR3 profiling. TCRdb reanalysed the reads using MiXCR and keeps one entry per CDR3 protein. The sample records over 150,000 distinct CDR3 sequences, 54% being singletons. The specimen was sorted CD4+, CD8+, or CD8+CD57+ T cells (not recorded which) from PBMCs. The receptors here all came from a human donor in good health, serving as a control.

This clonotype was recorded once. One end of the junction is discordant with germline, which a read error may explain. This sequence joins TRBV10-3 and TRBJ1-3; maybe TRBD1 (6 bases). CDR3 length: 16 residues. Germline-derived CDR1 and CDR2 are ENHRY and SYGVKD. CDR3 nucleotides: TGTGCCATCAGCCAGCCGGGACATCGGTCTGGAAACACCGTATATTTT. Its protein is CAISQPGHRSGNTVYF.

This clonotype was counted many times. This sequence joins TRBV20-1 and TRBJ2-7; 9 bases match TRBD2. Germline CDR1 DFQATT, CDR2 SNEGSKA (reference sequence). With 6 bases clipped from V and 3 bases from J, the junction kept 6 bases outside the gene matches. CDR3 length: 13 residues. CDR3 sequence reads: CSATGTSSYEQYF. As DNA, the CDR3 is TGCAGTGCCACCGGGACTAGCAGCTACGAGCAGTACTTC.

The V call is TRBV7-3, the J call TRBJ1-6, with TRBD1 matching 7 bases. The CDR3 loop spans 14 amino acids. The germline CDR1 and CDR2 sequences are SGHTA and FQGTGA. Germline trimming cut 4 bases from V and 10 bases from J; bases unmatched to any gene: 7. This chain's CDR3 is CASSYRGEGSPLHF. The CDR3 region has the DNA TGTGCCAGCAGCTACAGGGGAGAAGGGTCACCCCTCCACTTT.

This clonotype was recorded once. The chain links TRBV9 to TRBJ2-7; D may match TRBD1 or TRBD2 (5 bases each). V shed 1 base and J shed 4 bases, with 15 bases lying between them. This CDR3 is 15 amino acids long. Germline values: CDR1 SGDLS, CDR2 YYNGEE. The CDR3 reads CASSVSGQAEYEQYF. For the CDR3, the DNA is TGTGCCAGCAGCGTATCGGGGCAGGCAGAATACGAGCAGTACTTC.

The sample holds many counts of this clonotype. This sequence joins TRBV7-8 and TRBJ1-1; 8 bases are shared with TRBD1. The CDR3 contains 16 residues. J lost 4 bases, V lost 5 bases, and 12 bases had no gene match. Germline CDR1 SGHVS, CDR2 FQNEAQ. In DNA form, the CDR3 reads TGTGCCAGCAGCCCCCCCGGACAGGGTCCAGTCACTGAAGCTTTCTTT. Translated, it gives CASSPPGQGPVTEAFF.

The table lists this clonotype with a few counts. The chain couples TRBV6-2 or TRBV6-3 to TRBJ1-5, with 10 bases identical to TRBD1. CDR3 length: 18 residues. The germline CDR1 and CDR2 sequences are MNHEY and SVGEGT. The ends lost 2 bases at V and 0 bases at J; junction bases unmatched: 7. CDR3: CASSYRVDRGYSNQPQHF. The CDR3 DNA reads TGTGCCAGCAGTTACAGGGTGGACAGGGGGTATAGCAATCAGCCCCAGCATTTT.

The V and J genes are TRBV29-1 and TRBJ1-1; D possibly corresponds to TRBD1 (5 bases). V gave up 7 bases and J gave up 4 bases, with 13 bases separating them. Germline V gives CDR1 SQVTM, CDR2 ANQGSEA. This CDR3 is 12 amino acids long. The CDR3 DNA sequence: TGCAGCGCATCCAGGGAGAGCACTGAAGCTTTCTTT. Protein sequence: CSASRESTEAFF. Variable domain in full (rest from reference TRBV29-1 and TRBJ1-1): SAVISQKPSRDICQRGTSLTIQCQVDSQVTMMFWYRQQPGQSLTLIATANQGSEATYESGFVIDKFPISRPNLTFSTLTVSNMSPEDSSIYLCSASRESTEAFFGQGTRLTVV.

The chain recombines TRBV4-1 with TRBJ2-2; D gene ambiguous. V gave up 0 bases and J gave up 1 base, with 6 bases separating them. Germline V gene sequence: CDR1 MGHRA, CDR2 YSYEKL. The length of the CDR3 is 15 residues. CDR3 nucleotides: TGCGCCAGCAGCCAAGATGTCGGGAACACCGGGGAGCTGTTTTTT. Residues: CASSQDVGNTGELFF.

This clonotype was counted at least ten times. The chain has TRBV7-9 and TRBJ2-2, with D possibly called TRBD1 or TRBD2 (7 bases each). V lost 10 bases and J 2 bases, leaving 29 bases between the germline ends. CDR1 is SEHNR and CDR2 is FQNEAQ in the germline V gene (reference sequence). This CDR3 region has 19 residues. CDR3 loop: CATKLRGGGSTPNTGELFF. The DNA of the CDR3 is TGTGCCACCAAGCTCAGGGGGGGGGGTTCAACCCCTAACACCGGGGAGCTGTTTTTT.

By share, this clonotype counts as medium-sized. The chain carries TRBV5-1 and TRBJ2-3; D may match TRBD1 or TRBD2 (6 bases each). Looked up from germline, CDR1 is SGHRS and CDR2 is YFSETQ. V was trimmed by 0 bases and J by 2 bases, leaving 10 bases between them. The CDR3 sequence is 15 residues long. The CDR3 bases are TGCGCCAGCAGCTTGGAGGGGGGTTACACAGATACGCAGTATTTT. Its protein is CASSLEGGYTDTQYF.